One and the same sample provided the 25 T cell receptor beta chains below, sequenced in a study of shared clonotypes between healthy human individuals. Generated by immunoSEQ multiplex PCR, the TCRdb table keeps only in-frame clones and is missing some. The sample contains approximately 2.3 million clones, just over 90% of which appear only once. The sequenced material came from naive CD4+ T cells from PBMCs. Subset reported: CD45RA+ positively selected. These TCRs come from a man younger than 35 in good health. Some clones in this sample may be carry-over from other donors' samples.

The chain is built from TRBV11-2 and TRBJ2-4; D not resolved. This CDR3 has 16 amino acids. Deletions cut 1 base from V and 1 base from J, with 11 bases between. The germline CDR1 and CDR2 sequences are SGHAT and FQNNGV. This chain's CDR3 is CASSLVGGRAKNIQYF. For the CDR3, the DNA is TGTGCCAGCAGCTTAGTGGGTGGCCGGGCCAAAAACATTCAGTACTTC.

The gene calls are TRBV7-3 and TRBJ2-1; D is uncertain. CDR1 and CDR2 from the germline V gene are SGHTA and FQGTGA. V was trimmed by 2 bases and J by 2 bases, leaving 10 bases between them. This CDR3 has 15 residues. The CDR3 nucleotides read TGTGCCAGCAGCTTAGGCCCCCCGACCTACAATGAGCAGTTCTTC. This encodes CASSLGPPTYNEQFF.

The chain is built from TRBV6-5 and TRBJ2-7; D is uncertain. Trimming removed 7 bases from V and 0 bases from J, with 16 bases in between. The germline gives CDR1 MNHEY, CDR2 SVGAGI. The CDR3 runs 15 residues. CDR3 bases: TGTGCCAGCAACCTTGACGGCCTATCCTCCTACGAGCAGTACTTC. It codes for CASNLDGLSSYEQYF.

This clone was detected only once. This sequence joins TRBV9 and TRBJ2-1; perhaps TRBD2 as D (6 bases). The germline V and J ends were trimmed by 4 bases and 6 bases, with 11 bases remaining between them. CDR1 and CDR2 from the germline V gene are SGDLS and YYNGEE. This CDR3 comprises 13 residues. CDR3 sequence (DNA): TGTGCCAGCAGCAGGGACTTTACCAATGAGCAGTTCTTC. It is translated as CASSRDFTNEQFF.

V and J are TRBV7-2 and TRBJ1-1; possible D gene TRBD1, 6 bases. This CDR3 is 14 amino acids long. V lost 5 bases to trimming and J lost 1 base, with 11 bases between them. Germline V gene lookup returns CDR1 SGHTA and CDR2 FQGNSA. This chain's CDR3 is CASSPQTGNTEAFF. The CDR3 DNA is TGTGCCAGCAGCCCCCAGACAGGGAACACTGAAGCTTTCTTT.

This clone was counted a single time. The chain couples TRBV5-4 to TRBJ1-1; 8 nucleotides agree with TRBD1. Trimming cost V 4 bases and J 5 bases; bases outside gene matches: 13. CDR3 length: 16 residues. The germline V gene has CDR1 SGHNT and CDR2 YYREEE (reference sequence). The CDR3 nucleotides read TGTGCCAGCAGCCAACGGGCAGGGGGCGCATGGACTGAAGCTTTCTTT. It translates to CASSQRAGGAWTEAFF.

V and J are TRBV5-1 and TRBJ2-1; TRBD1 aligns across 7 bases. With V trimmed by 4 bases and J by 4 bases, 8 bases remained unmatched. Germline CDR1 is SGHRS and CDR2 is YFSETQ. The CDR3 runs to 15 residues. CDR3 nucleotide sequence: TGCGCCAGCAGCCCTGGGACAGTAGGATACAATGAGCAGTTCTTC. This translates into CASSPGTVGYNEQFF.

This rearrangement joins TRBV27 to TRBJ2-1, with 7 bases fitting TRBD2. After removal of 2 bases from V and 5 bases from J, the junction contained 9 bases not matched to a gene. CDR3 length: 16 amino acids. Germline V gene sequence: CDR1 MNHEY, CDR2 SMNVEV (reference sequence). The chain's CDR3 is CASSLVGLAANNEQFF. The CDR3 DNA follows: TGTGCCAGCAGTTTAGTTGGGCTAGCGGCTAACAATGAGCAGTTCTTC.

In DNA, the CDR3 is TGTGCCAGCAGCCTCGCTCCCCTTTCTAGCGGGAGGGCAGATACGCAGTATTTT. Translated, it gives CASSLAPLSSGRADTQYF. This chain joins TRBV2 and TRBJ2-3; 12 nucleotides match TRBD2. Germline values: CDR1 SNHLY, CDR2 FYNNEI. This CDR3 spans 18 amino acids. V dropped 6 bases and J dropped 4; count of bases not matched to a gene: 14.

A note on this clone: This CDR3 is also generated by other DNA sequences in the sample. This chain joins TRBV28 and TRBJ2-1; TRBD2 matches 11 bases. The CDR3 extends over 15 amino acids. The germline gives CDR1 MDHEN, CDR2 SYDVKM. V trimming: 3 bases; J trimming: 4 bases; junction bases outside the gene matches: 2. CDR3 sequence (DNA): TGTGCCAGCAGTTTGGGGACTAGCGGATACAATGAGCAGTTCTTC. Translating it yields CASSLGTSGYNEQFF.

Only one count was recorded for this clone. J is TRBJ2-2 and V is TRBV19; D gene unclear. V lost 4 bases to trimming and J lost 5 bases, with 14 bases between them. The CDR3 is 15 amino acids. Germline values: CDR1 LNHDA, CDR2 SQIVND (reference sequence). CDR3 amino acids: CASSTSPKVTGELFF. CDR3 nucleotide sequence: TGTGCCAGTAGTACCAGCCCAAAAGTTACCGGGGAGCTGTTTTTT.

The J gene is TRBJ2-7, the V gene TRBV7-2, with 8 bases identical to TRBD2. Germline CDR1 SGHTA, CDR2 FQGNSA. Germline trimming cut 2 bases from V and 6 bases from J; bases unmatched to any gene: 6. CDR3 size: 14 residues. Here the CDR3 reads CASSLQGTSSEQYF. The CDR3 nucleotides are TGTGCCAGCAGCTTACAGGGGACTAGTTCCGAGCAGTACTTC.

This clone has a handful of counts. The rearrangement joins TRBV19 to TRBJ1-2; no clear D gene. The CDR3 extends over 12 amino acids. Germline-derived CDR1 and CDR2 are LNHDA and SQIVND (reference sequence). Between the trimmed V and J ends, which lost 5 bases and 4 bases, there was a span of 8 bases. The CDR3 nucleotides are TGTGCCAGTAGTTCGAGCTCCTATGGCTACACCTTC. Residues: CASSSSSYGYTF. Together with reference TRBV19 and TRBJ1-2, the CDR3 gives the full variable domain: DGGITQSPKYLFRKEGQNVTLSCEQNLNHDAMYWYRQDPGQGLRLIYYSQIVNDFQKGDIAEGYSVSREKKESFPLTVTSAQKNPTAFYLCASSSSSYGYTFGSGTRLTVV.

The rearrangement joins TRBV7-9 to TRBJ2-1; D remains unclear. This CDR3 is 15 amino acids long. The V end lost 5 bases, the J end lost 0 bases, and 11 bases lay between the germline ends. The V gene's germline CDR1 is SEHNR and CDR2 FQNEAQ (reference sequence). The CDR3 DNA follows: TGTGCCAGCAGCGCGAGCGAGAGCTCCTACAATGAGCAGTTCTTC. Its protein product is CASSASESSYNEQFF.

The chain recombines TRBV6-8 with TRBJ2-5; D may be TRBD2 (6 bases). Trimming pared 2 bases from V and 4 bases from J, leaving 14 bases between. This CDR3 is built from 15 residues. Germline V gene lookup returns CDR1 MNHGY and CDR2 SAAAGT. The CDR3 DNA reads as TGTGCCAGCAGTTACGGGGCCTGGAGGGGAGAGACCCAGTACTTC. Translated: CASSYGAWRGETQYF.

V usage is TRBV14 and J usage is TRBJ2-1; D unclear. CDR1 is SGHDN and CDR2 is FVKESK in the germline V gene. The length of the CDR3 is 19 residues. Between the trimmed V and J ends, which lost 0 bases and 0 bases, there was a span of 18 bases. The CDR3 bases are TGTGCCAGCAGCCAAGATCAGGAAATTGCACTGACCTCCTACAATGAGCAGTTCTTC. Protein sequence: CASSQDQEIALTSYNEQFF.

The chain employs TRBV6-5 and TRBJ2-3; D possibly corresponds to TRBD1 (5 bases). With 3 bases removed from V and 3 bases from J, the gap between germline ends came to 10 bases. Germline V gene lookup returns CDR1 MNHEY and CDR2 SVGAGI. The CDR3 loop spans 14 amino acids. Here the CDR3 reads CASSYQGRTDTQYF. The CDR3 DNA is TGTGCCAGCAGTTATCAGGGCCGGACAGATACGCAGTATTTT.

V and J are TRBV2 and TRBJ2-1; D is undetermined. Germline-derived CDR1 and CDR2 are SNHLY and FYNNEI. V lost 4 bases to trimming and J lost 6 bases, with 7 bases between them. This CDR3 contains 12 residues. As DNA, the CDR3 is TGTGCCAGCAGTGGGTGGGGCAATGAGCAGTTCTTC. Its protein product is CASSGWGNEQFF.

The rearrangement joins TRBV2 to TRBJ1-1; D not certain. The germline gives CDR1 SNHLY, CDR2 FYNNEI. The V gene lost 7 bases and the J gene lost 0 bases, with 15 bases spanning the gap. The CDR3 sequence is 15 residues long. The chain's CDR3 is CASTVAGALNTEAFF. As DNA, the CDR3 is TGTGCCAGCACGGTAGCAGGCGCCTTGAACACTGAAGCTTTCTTT.

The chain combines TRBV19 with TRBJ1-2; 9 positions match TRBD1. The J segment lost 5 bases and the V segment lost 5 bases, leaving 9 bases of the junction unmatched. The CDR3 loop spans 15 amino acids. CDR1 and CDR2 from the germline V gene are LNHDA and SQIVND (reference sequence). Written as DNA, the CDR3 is TGTGCCAGTAGTGAGGACAGGGGAAGGGGATATGGCTACACCTTC. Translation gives CASSEDRGRGYGYTF.

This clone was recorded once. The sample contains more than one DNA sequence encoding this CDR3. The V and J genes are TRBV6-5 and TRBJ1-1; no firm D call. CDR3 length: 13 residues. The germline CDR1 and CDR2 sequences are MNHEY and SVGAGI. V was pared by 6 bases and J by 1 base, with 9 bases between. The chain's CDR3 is CASSRNKNTEAFF. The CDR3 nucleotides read TGTGCCAGCAGCCGAAACAAGAACACTGAAGCTTTCTTT.

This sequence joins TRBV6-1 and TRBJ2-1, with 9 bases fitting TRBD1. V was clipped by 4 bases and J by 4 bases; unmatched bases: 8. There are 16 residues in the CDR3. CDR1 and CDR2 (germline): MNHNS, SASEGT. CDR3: CASSAMGQGGYNEQFF. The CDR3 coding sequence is TGTGCCAGCAGTGCTATGGGACAGGGAGGGTACAATGAGCAGTTCTTC.

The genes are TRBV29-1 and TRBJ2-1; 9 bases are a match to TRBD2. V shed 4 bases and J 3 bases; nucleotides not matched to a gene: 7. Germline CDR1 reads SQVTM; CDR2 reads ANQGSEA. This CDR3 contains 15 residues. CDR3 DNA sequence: TGCAGCGTTGTGCGGATAGCGGGAGTCTACAATGAGCAGTTCTTC. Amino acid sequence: CSVVRIAGVYNEQFF.

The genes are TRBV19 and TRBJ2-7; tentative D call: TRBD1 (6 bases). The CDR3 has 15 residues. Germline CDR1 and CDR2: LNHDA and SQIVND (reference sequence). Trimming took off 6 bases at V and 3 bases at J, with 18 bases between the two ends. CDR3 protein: CASSPTGTMIYEQYF. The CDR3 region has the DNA TGTGCCAGTAGCCCTACCGGGACAATGATCTACGAGCAGTACTTC.

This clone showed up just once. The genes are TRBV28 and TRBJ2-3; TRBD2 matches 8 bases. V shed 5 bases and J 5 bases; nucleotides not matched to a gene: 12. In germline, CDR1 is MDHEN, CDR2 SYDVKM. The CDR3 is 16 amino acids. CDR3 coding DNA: TGTGCCAGCAGTCCCTCGGGACTAGAGGGCCGAGATACGCAGTATTTT. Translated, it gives CASSPSGLEGRDTQYF.